The rows below give T cell receptor beta chains drawn from one sample of a study of blood T cell repertoires in COVID-19. The data were produced by immunoSEQ multiplex PCR, yet TCRdb's version contains in-frame clones alone and is incomplete. This sample has about 310,000 clones, with over 75% found just once. The sample comprised PBMCs or T cells enriched from blood (not recorded which). These receptors came from a woman aged 40-49 years who had recovered from COVID-19. CDR3s include the opening cysteine and the closing phenylalanine or tryptophan. Fields, in order: V gene, D gene, clone size, J gene, CDR3 protein, CDR3 DNA. A D gene is named only where the DNA matches it firmly. Rows may omit the clone size; those that give it use once, few, many or a size class.

V: TRBV7-6
D: TRBD1
size: -
J: TRBJ1-1
CDR3: CASSHQGAEAFF
DNA: TGTGCCAGCAGCCACCAGGGGGCTGAAGCTTTCTTT

V: TRBV10-1
D: TRBD2
size: -
J: TRBJ2-7
CDR3: CAKLSTTSSGRTGSSYEQYF
DNA: TGCGCCAAGCTATCCACAACCTCTAGCGGGAGGACCGGTAGCTCCTACGAGCAGTACTTC

V: TRBV7-2
D: -
size: -
J: TRBJ1-1
CDR3: CASSLVHGGTEAFF
DNA: TGTGCCAGCAGCTTAGTACACGGCGGGACTGAAGCTTTCTTT

V: TRBV9
D: TRBD2
size: -
J: TRBJ2-7
CDR3: CASSVSGREGDEQYF
DNA: TGTGCCAGCAGCGTTTCTGGGCGGGAGGGGGACGAGCAGTACTTC

V: TRBV2
D: TRBD2
size: -
J: TRBJ2-3
CDR3: CASLAGPSSYTQYF
DNA: TGTGCCAGTTTAGCGGGACCTTCGTCATATACGCAGTATTTT

V: TRBV18
D: -
size: -
J: TRBJ2-5
CDR3: CASSLSGGAETQYF
DNA: TGTGCCAGCTCCCTATCGGGGGGCGCGGAGACCCAGTACTTC

V: TRBV28
D: -
size: once
J: TRBJ1-6
CDR3: CASSLPFGGRRRNSPLHF
DNA: TGTGCCAGCAGTTTACCCTTCGGTGGGAGACGGCGTAATTCACCCCTCCACTTT

V: TRBV29-1
D: -
size: few
J: TRBJ1-2
CDR3: CSVVKGGKGYTF
DNA: TGCAGCGTTGTCAAAGGGGGTAAAGGCTACACCTTC

V: TRBV5-4
D: -
size: few
J: TRBJ2-1
CDR3: CASSLLIGAGEQFF
DNA: TGTGCCAGCAGCCTGCTTATCGGGGCGGGAGAGCAGTTCTTC

V: TRBV7-9
D: -
size: -
J: TRBJ2-7
CDR3: CASSREGVWEQYF
DNA: TGTGCCAGCAGTAGGGAGGGGGTCTGGGAGCAGTACTTC

V: TRBV5-1
D: -
size: -
J: TRBJ2-7
CDR3: CASSPESAGIYEQYF
DNA: TGCGCCAGCAGCCCGGAGAGCGCCGGGATCTACGAGCAGTACTTC

V: TRBV27
D: TRBD1
size: -
J: TRBJ1-6
CDR3: CASSYIQGGNSPLHF
DNA: TGTGCCAGCAGTTACATACAGGGGGGTAATTCACCCCTCCACTTT

V: TRBV27
D: TRBD2
size: -
J: TRBJ2-7
CDR3: CASSYLAGGLAYEQYF
DNA: TGTGCCAGCAGTTATCTAGCGGGAGGGCTGGCCTACGAGCAGTACTTC

V: TRBV20-1
D: -
size: -
J: TRBJ2-7
CDR3: CSASRLAFGEQYF
DNA: TGCAGTGCTAGTCGGCTAGCCTTCGGCGAGCAGTACTTC

V: TRBV4-3
D: TRBD1
size: once
J: TRBJ2-7
CDR3: CASSQAGTGGREQYF
DNA: TGCGCCAGCAGCCAAGCCGGGACAGGGGGCCGCGAGCAGTACTTC